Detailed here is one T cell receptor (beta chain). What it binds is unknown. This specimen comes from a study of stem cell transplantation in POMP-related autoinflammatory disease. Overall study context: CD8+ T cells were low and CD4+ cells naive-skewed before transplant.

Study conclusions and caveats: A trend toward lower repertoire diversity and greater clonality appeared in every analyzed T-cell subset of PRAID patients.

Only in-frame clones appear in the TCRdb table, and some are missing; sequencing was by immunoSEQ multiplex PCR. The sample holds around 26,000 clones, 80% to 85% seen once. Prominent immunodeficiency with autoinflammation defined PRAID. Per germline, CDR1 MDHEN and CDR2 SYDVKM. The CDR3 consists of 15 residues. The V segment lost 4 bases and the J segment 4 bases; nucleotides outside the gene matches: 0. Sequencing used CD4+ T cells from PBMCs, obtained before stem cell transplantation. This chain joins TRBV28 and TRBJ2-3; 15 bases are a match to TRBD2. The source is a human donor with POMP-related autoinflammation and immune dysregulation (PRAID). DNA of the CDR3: TGTGCCAGCAGTTGGACTAGCGGGGGGGCAGATACGCAGTATTTT. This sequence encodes CASSWTSGGADTQYF.